The next 19 T cell receptor beta chains were all read from a single sample in a study of blood T cells in healthy people across ages. PCR was performed a second time for about 7 to 12 cycles using a sample-barcoded 5' primer and a J-beta primer mix. MiXCR, run by TCRdb on the 5' RACE reads, gives a single entry per CDR3 protein. This table holds 1.5 million to 1.9 million distinct CDR3 sequences, around 40% found once. The specimen was blood. The receptors were sampled from a woman between 18 and 29 years old in good health.

This chain joins TRBV3-1 and TRBJ2-1, with 7 positions matching TRBD2. The DNA end favors TRBJ2-7, so the J call may be wrong. The CDR3 extends over 15 amino acids. Per the germline V gene, CDR1 is LGHDT and CDR2 is YNNKEL (reference sequence). In DNA form, the CDR3 reads TGTGCCAGCAGCGCTACTAGCGACTCCTACAATGAGCAGTACTTC. Residues: CASSATSDSYNEQYF.

This rearrangement joins TRBV5-1 to TRBJ2-2; a possible D gene is TRBD1 (6 bases). Germline CDR1 and CDR2: SGHRS and YFSETQ. The CDR3 runs 16 residues. The V and J ends lost 3 bases and 0 bases respectively, with 12 bases between them. This chain's CDR3 is CASSSRDTANTGELFF. CDR3 bases: TGCGCCAGCAGCTCAAGGGACACCGCGAACACCGGGGAGCTGTTTTTT.

There are a few counts of this clonotype. This chain links TRBV3-1 with TRBJ2-5; D remains unclear. The V gene's germline CDR1 is LGHDT and CDR2 YNNKEL (reference sequence). V gave up 0 bases and J gave up 13 bases, with 15 bases separating them. The CDR3 contains 13 residues. For the CDR3, the DNA is TGTGCCAGCAGCCAAGATCTAAGGGAAGGTAGGTACTTC. Translating gives CASSQDLREGRYF.

The rearrangement uses TRBV13 and TRBJ2-5; perhaps TRBD2 as D (6 bases). The CDR3 runs 14 residues. From germline, CDR1 is PRHDT and CDR2 FYEKMQ (reference sequence). Trimming took off 2 bases at V and 2 bases at J, with 9 bases between the two ends. CDR3 region: CASSLKLAQETQYF. The CDR3 nucleotides read TGTGCCAGCAGCTTAAAGCTAGCGCAAGAGACCCAGTACTTC.

This clonotype was found once. This chain links TRBV12-3 or TRBV12-4 with TRBJ2-7; 7 bases align to TRBD2. V gave up 8 bases and J gave up 1 base; unmatched junction bases: 11. The length of the CDR3 is 15 residues. In DNA form, the CDR3 reads TGTGCCAGCGCCAACTCACCGGGGGGTTCCTACGAGCAGTACTTC. It specifies CASANSPGGSYEQYF.

The chain links TRBV7-2 to TRBJ2-4; D is perhaps TRBD1 (5 bases). The germline V gene has CDR1 SGHTA and CDR2 FQGNSA. Trimming took off 5 bases at V and 13 bases at J, with 24 bases between the two ends. The CDR3 spans 15 residues. The CDR3 bases are TGTGCCAGCAGCGGCCACATCGGACAATACAATGAGCAGTACTTC. Amino acid sequence: CASSGHIGQYNEQYF. Using reference TRBV7-2 and TRBJ2-4 for the parts outside the CDR3, the full variable domain is GAGVSQSPSNKVTEKGKDVELRCDPISGHTALYWYRQSLGQGLEFLIYFQGNSAPDKSGLPSDRFSAERTGGSVSTLTIQRTQQEDSAVYLCASSGHIGQYNEQYFGAGTRLSVL.

This clonotype appeared a few times. The chain recombines TRBV6-6 with TRBJ2-1; 11 positions match TRBD1. V shed 5 bases and J 8 bases; nucleotides not matched to a gene: 8. The CDR3 covers 15 residues. Germline V lookup: CDR1 MNHNY, CDR2 SVGAGI (reference sequence). CDR3 protein: CASSHGQGALDEQFF. The CDR3 DNA sequence: TGTGCCAGCAGTCACGGACAGGGGGCTCTTGATGAGCAGTTCTTC.

The chain combines TRBV7-9 with TRBJ2-1; D is perhaps TRBD1 (6 bases). This CDR3 region has 14 residues. The germline V and J ends were trimmed by 5 bases and 8 bases, with 16 bases remaining between them. The germline V gene encodes CDR1 SEHNR and CDR2 FQNEAQ (reference sequence). The CDR3 DNA sequence: TGTGCCAGCAGCAGCTTGGCAGGGGCCCATGAGCAGTTCTTC. It specifies CASSSLAGAHEQFF.

The chain carries TRBV4-3 and TRBJ2-5, with TRBD2 identical over 14 bases. The V and J ends lost 4 bases and 11 bases, in that order; junction bases with no gene match: 12. The V gene's germline CDR1 is LGHNA and CDR2 YSLEER. This CDR3 region has 16 residues. CDR3 in DNA: TGCGCCAGCAGCCCAGACGGGACTAGCGGGGGAAATGAGCAGTACTTC. It yields the protein CASSPDGTSGGNEQYF.

The genes are TRBV11-2 and TRBJ2-1; D is possibly TRBD2 (7 bases). Between the trimmed V and J ends, which lost 3 bases and 3 bases, there was a span of 18 bases. There are 17 residues in the CDR3. Germline CDR1 SGHAT, CDR2 FQNNGV. CDR3 region: CASSFGQRGGLYNEQFF. CDR3 coding DNA: TGTGCCAGCAGCTTCGGGCAGAGGGGGGGGCTCTACAATGAGCAGTTCTTC. The whole variable domain, filled in from reference TRBV11-2 and TRBJ2-1, reads EAGVAQSPRYKIIEKRQSVAFWCNPISGHATLYWYQQILGQGPKLLIQFQNNGVVDDSQLPKDRFSAERLKGVDSTLKIQPAKLEDSAVYLCASSFGQRGGLYNEQFFGPGTRLTVL.

This chain joins TRBV7-2 and TRBJ1-5; possible D gene TRBD1, 5 bases. Between the trimmed V and J ends, which lost 7 bases and 4 bases, there was a span of 11 bases. Germline lookup yields CDR1 SGHTA and CDR2 FQGNSA. This CDR3 spans 13 amino acids. The chain's CDR3 is CASTQGANQPQHF. The CDR3 DNA reads TGTGCCAGCACTCAGGGAGCTAATCAGCCCCAGCATTTT.

The chain has TRBV6-5 and TRBJ1-2, with D possibly being TRBD1 (5 bases). Germline loops: CDR1 MNHEY, CDR2 SVGAGI. V lost 7 bases, J lost 1 base, and 13 bases lay in between. There are 14 residues in the CDR3. CDR3 sequence: CASNPDGGNYGYTF. In DNA, the CDR3 is TGTGCCAGCAACCCGGACGGGGGTAACTATGGCTACACCTTC.

This clonotype was detected only a few times. The genes are TRBV6-2 or TRBV6-3 and TRBJ2-7; TRBD2 agrees at 7 bases. The CDR3 has 13 amino acids. Per germline, CDR1 MNHEY and CDR2 SVGEGT. The V segment lost 5 bases and the J segment 6 bases; nucleotides outside the gene matches: 7. The CDR3 is CASSGLAATEQYF. In nucleotides, the CDR3 is TGTGCCAGCAGTGGGCTAGCGGCTACCGAGCAGTACTTC.

Comment on this clonotype: A read error may produce the germline difference seen at one junction end. The chain recombines TRBV6-2 or TRBV6-3 with TRBJ1-5; weak D call: TRBD1 (5 bases). In germline, CDR1 is MNHEY, CDR2 SVGEGT. The CDR3 is made up of 13 amino acids. DNA for the CDR3: TGTGCCAGCAGACTCGACAGTAATCAGCCCCGGCATTTT. Its protein product is CASRLDSNQPRHF.

This chain links TRBV7-2 with TRBJ2-7, with 13 bases that match TRBD2. The V segment lost 5 bases and the J segment 4 bases; nucleotides outside the gene matches: 8. The CDR3 contains 16 residues. Germline V gene lookup returns CDR1 SGHTA and CDR2 FQGNSA. For the CDR3, the DNA is TGTGCCAGCAGCGCTCGACTAGCGGGGGGACTTTACGAGCAGTACTTC. This gives the protein CASSARLAGGLYEQYF.

The chain links TRBV4-3 to TRBJ2-7; D tentatively fits TRBD1 or TRBD2 (5 bases each). Deletions cut 0 bases from V and 2 bases from J, with 14 bases between. Germline V gene lookup returns CDR1 LGHNA and CDR2 YSLEER. This CDR3 spans 16 amino acids. The CDR3 protein is CASSQDLRDATYEQYF. The DNA for the CDR3 is TGCGCCAGCAGCCAAGATTTGAGGGACGCAACCTACGAGCAGTACTTC.

CDR3 nucleotides: TGTGCCAGCAGTTACTCAGGACGCGACGAAGCTTTCTTT. Its translation: CASSYSGRDEAFF. The chain links TRBV6-6 to TRBJ1-1; no clear D gene. Trimming stripped 0 bases from V and 8 bases from J, with 10 bases between. The CDR3 spans 13 residues. Per germline, CDR1 MNHNY and CDR2 SVGAGI (reference sequence).

The chain is built from TRBV6-2 or TRBV6-3 and TRBJ1-5; D possibly corresponds to TRBD1 (5 bases). Trimming removed 6 bases from V and 3 bases from J, with 24 bases in between. Germline V gene sequence: CDR1 MNHEY, CDR2 SVGEGT. The CDR3 has 18 residues. The CDR3 protein is CASRLALGQGTANQPQHF. CDR3 nucleotide sequence: TGTGCCAGCAGGCTGGCGCTGGGGCAAGGGACCGCCAATCAGCCCCAGCATTTT.

The rearrangement joins TRBV6-5 to TRBJ2-5; D remains unclear. Trimming removed 8 bases from V and 1 base from J, with 8 bases in between. The CDR3 is made up of 12 amino acids. Per the germline V gene, CDR1 is MNHEY and CDR2 is SVGAGI. CDR3 sequence (DNA): TGTGCCAGCGGACGACGCCAAGAGACCCAGTACTTC. The encoded protein is CASGRRQETQYF.